The 20 T cell receptor beta chains presented below share a single source sample, sequenced in a study of CD8 T cells in Susac syndrome. RNA amounts of roughly 0.45 to 1 ug underwent reverse transcription with random hexamers. TCRdb recomputed calls from the immunoSEQ multiplex PCR reads with MiXCR, one row per CDR3 protein. This sample has 100,000 to 150,000 distinct CDR3 sequences; over 85% occur once, and the top ten carry over 0.3%. Sequencing used CD8+ T cells from PBMCs. These receptors were collected from a human donor with multiple sclerosis.

The chain links TRBV15 to TRBJ2-7; D is possibly TRBD1 (6 bases). Germline assignment: CDR1 LNHNV and CDR2 YYDKDF (reference sequence). Deletions cut 1 base from V and 5 bases from J, with 12 bases between. CDR3 length: 14 amino acids. The CDR3 nucleotides read TGTGCCACCAGCAGAGGCAGGGGAGTCAACGAGCAGTACGTC. This sequence encodes CATSRGRGVNEQYV.

The chain links TRBV7-6 to TRBJ2-7, with a weak D call TRBD1 (6 bases). Per the germline V gene, CDR1 is SGHVS and CDR2 is FNYEAQ. The CDR3 consists of 16 residues. The V end was cut by 5 bases, the J end by 3 bases, with 20 bases between. The CDR3 reads CASSPEDRPSDYEQYV. DNA for the CDR3: TGTGCCAGCAGCCCGGAAGACAGGCCATCGGACTACGAGCAGTACGTC.

V gene TRBV7-9 combines with J gene TRBJ1-1; 9 bases align to TRBD1. CDR3 length equals 14 residues. J was trimmed by 7 bases and V by 5 bases; bases with no gene match: 8. Germline V CDR1 and CDR2: SEHNR, FQNEAQ (reference sequence). CDR3 amino acids: CASSPRQGEFEAFF. The CDR3 DNA reads as TGTGCCAGCAGCCCTCGACAGGGGGAATTTGAAGCTTTCTTT.

The J gene is TRBJ2-5, the V gene TRBV27; 8 nucleotides line up with TRBD2. This CDR3 has 14 residues. Germline lookup yields CDR1 MNHEY and CDR2 SMNVEV (reference sequence). V was clipped by 5 bases and J by 5 bases; unmatched bases: 7. For the CDR3, the DNA is TGTGCCAGCAGTGGCGGGACTAGGGGGGAGACCCAGTACTTC. It specifies CASSGGTRGETQYF.

The rearrangement joins TRBV6-6 to TRBJ2-7; 8 positions agree with TRBD1. The germline CDR1 and CDR2 sequences are MNHNY and SVGAGI (reference sequence). J was trimmed by 4 bases and V by 2 bases; bases with no gene match: 7. The CDR3 spans 15 residues. CDR3 sequence (DNA): TGTGCCAGCAGTTACCCCGGGACAGGAGCTTACGAGCAGTACTTC. Protein product: CASSYPGTGAYEQYF.

This chain uses TRBV7-8 with TRBJ2-3; TRBD2 aligns across 8 bases. Per germline, CDR1 SGHVS and CDR2 FQNEAQ. With V trimmed by 6 bases and J by 7 bases, 18 bases remained unmatched. The CDR3 sequence is 17 residues long. The chain's CDR3 is CASSSGLGEHSSNTQYF. Here the CDR3 DNA reads TGTGCCAGCAGTTCGGGACTAGGAGAGCACAGTTCAAATACGCAGTATTTT.

The rearrangement links TRBV5-1 to TRBJ2-7; the D gene is possibly TRBD1 (6 bases). The V end was cut by 3 bases, the J end by 3 bases, with 10 bases between. CDR1 and CDR2 from the germline V gene are SGHRS and YFSETQ. This CDR3 spans 13 amino acids. CDR3 bases: TGCGCCAGCAGCTCTGGCAGGGGCTACGAGCAGTACTTC. Amino acids: CASSSGRGYEQYF.

The J gene is TRBJ2-7, the V gene TRBV27; 11 bases match TRBD2. The CDR3 spans 15 residues. Germline V gene sequence: CDR1 MNHEY, CDR2 SMNVEV (reference sequence). Trimming took 4 bases from V and 3 from J; bases not matched to a gene: 5. The CDR3, as DNA: TGTGCCAGCAGTTCCCGACTAGCGGGACACTACGAGCAGTACGTC. Protein sequence: CASSSRLAGHYEQYV.

This chain connects TRBV9 to TRBJ1-1; D gene ambiguous. The V gene's germline CDR1 is SGDLS and CDR2 YYNGEE. V lost 3 bases and J 1 base, leaving 10 bases between the germline ends. This CDR3 is 14 amino acids long. The CDR3 sequence: CASSGSTWNTEAFF. The CDR3 coding sequence is TGTGCCAGCAGCGGTTCCACATGGAACACTGAAGCTTTCTTT.

This sequence joins TRBV27 and TRBJ2-1, with D unresolved. V dropped 5 bases and J dropped 5 bases, with 13 bases sitting between them. The CDR3 is made up of 14 amino acids. Germline V gene lookup returns CDR1 MNHEY and CDR2 SMNVEV (reference sequence). DNA for the CDR3: TGTGCCAGCAGTCGGTCCGGCGGCGACAATGAGCAGTTCTTC. Translated: CASSRSGGDNEQFF.

This chain connects TRBV24-1 to TRBJ1-5; D ambiguous. CDR1 and CDR2 from the germline V gene are KGHDR and SFDVKD. Trimming pared 3 bases from V and 3 bases from J, leaving 2 bases between. The CDR3 sequence is 12 residues long. In nucleotides, the CDR3 is TGTGCCACCAGTGATCTCAATCAGCCCCAGCATTTT. This encodes CATSDLNQPQHF.

The genes are TRBV27 and TRBJ2-1, with 11 bases matching TRBD2. The J segment lost 6 bases and the V segment lost 5 bases, leaving 0 bases of the junction unmatched. The CDR3 length is 13 residues. Germline loops: CDR1 MNHEY, CDR2 SMNVEV (reference sequence). This CDR3 reads CASSTSGGNEQFF. DNA for the CDR3: TGTGCCAGCAGTACTAGCGGGGGCAATGAGCAGTTCTTC.

This clonotype was seen a single time. The J gene is TRBJ2-3, the V gene TRBV2, with 11 bases that match TRBD2. CDR1 and CDR2 from the germline V gene are SNHLY and FYNNEI. The CDR3 is 17 amino acids. Germline trimming cut 5 bases from V and 5 bases from J; bases unmatched to any gene: 12. CDR3 protein: CASSPGATSGSRDTQYF. Written as DNA, the CDR3 is TGTGCCAGCAGTCCAGGGGCAACTAGCGGGAGTCGAGATACGCAGTATTTT.

The chain uses TRBV6-5 and TRBJ2-1; 7 nucleotides align to TRBD1. Germline V lookup: CDR1 MNHEY, CDR2 SVGAGI. V gave up 2 bases and J gave up 2 bases; unmatched junction bases: 3. The CDR3 consists of 15 residues. This CDR3 is CASSYRQGAYNEQFF. The DNA for the CDR3 is TGTGCCAGCAGTTACCGTCAGGGGGCCTACAATGAGCAGTTCTTC.

CDR3 in amino acids: CASSLGQQLTEAFF. The CDR3 DNA reads TGTGCCAGCAGCTTGGGACAGCAGCTCACTGAAGCTTTCTTT. The V call is TRBV7-9, the J call TRBJ1-1, with 7 bases identical to TRBD1. CDR1 is SEHNR and CDR2 is FQNEAQ in the germline V gene (reference sequence). V was pared by 3 bases and J by 4 bases, with 5 bases of the junction left unmatched. The CDR3 is 14 residues long.

The rearrangement uses TRBV5-1 and TRBJ2-1, with 8 bases identical to TRBD2. Germline V gene data show CDR1 as SGHRS and CDR2 as YFSETQ. The CDR3 runs to 15 residues. Germline trimming cut 6 bases from V and 3 bases from J; bases unmatched to any gene: 8. The CDR3 DNA sequence: TGCGCCAGCATAGGGGGGAGCGGGGGCTACAATGAGCAGTTCTTC. Protein: CASIGGSGGYNEQFF.

The chain uses TRBV5-1 and TRBJ1-1; the D gene is possibly TRBD1 (5 bases). CDR1 is SGHRS and CDR2 is YFSETQ in the germline V gene. CDR3 length: 14 residues. Trimming removed 4 bases from V and 3 bases from J, with 13 bases in between. The CDR3 nucleotides read TGCGCCAGCAGCGCGGGGCAGCTAGACACTGAAGCTTTCTTT. Translated: CASSAGQLDTEAFF.

The V call is TRBV11-2, the J call TRBJ2-7, with TRBD2 as a possible D gene (6 bases). The germline gives CDR1 SGHAT, CDR2 FQNNGV. V lost 4 bases and J 2 bases, leaving 21 bases between the germline ends. The CDR3 consists of 17 residues. CDR3 amino acids: CASSWLGGLAPTYEQYF. As DNA, the CDR3 is TGTGCCAGCAGCTGGTTAGGAGGGCTAGCGCCGACCTACGAGCAGTACTTC. Together with reference TRBV11-2 and TRBJ2-7, the CDR3 gives the full variable domain: EAGVAQSPRYKIIEKRQSVAFWCNPISGHATLYWYQQILGQGPKLLIQFQNNGVVDDSQLPKDRFSAERLKGVDSTLKIQPAKLEDSAVYLCASSWLGGLAPTYEQYFGPGTRLTVT.

This clonotype came up once. This chain links TRBV9 with TRBJ1-1, with D perhaps TRBD1 (5 bases). The germline V gene encodes CDR1 SGDLS and CDR2 YYNGEE. The CDR3 extends over 15 amino acids. Deletions cut 0 bases from V and 10 bases from J, with 19 bases between. The CDR3 DNA follows: TGTGCCAGCAGCGTAGGTTGGGCTGGGGACGGTGGAGCTTTCTTT. Translated: CASSVGWAGDGGAFF.

The chain recombines TRBV20-1 with TRBJ2-1; the match to TRBD2 covers 10 bases. The CDR3 extends over 15 amino acids. Unmatched junction bases numbered 10, after V lost 3 bases and J lost 8 bases. From germline, CDR1 is DFQATT and CDR2 SNEGSKA (reference sequence). Here the CDR3 DNA reads TGCAGTGCTAGGACCCCCCGGACTAGCGGCGATGAGCAGTTCTTC. Amino acid sequence: CSARTPRTSGDEQFF.